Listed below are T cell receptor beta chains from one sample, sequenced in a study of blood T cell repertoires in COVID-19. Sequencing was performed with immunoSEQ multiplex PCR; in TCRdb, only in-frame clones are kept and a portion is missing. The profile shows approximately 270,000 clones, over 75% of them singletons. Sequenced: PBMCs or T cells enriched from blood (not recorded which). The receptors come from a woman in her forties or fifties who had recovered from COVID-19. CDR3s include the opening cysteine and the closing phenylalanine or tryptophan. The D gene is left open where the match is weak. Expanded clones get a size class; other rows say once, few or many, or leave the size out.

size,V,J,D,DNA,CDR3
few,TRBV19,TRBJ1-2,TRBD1,TGTGCCAGTAGTACATCCGGGACAGGGAGGCCCTATGGCTACACCTTC,CASSTSGTGRPYGYTF
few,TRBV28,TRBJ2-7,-,TGTGCCAGCAGTCGCCCGGGGAGTATGAGCGTGGAGGACGCTTGGATACGCAGTAACGAGCAGTACTTC,CASSRPGSMSVEDAWIRSNEQYF
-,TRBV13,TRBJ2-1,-,TGTGCCAGCAGCCATTATTGGGAGAGGACAGCCAGTTCCTACAATGAGCAGTTCTTC,CASSHYWERTASSYNEQFF
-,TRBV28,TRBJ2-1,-,TGTGCCAGCAGCCACATAGGGGGGGAATACAATGAGCAGTTCTTC,CASSHIGGEYNEQFF
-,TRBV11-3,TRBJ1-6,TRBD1,TGTGCCAGCAGTTTGGGACAGGCGGGTTCACCCCTCCACTTT,CASSLGQAGSPLHF
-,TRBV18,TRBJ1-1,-,TGTGCCAGCTCACGGGACAAGAACACTGAAGCTTTCTTT,CASSRDKNTEAFF
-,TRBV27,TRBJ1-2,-,TGTGCCAGCAGTTTCGGGGGTCCCCAGGGTGGCTACACCTTC,CASSFGGPQGGYTF
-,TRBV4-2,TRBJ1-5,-,TGTGCCAGCAGCCAAATAGGACAAAGCAATCAGCCCCAGCATTTT,CASSQIGQSNQPQHF
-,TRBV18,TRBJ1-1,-,TGTGCCAGCTCAGGACAGTCGAACACTGAAGCTTTCTTT,CASSGQSNTEAFF
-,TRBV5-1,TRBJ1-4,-,TGCGCCAGCAGCTCGGGACAACCTTCGGTTGAAGAAAAACTGTTTTTT,CASSSGQPSVEEKLFF